This T cell receptor (beta chain) was identified in a study of Graves' ophthalmopathy and Graves' hyperthyroidism. In this cohort's terms, stable hyperthyroidism meant no ophthalmopathy by 18 months of follow-up. Excluded were patients with other autoimmune diseases, uncontrolled infections, pregnancy or lactation. Regarding this clonotype: Its specificity is unknown.

TCR beta CDR3 amplification used RNA transcripts. Second-round multiplex PCR followed a first-round RT-PCR using HTBI primers. MiXCR, run by TCRdb on the multiplex PCR reads, gives a single entry per CDR3 protein. Here the sample spans some 380,000 distinct CDR3 sequences, approximately 15% being singletons. Study observations and caveats: Between ophthalmopathy and stable hyperthyroidism, a 13-signature model drew a separation with approximately 87% sensitivity and over 80% specificity.

Germline lookup yields CDR1 LNHNV and CDR2 YYDKDF (reference sequence). The CDR3 runs to 18 residues. Trimming at V came to 3 bases and at J to 6 bases, leaving 17 bases not matched to a gene. The receptor was derived from a woman aged 18 to 35 with stable Graves' hyperthyroidism. V and J are TRBV15 and TRBJ1-5; 7 bases are a match to TRBD1. Material: peripheral blood. CDR3 DNA sequence: TGTGCCACCAGCAGTTTGACAGGGATGAGGGGGCGCCTTCAGCCCCAGCATTTT. Amino acid sequence: CATSSLTGMRGRLQPQHF.